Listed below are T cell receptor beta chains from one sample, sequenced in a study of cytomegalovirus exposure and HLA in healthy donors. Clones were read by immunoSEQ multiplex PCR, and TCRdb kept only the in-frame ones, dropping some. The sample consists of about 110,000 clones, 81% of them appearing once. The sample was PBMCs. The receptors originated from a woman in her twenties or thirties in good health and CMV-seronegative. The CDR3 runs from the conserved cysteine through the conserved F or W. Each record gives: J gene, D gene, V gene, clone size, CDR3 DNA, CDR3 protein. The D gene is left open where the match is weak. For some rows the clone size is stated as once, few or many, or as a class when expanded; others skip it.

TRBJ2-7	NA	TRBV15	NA	TGTGCCACCAGCAGACGGGACTCCTACGAGCAGTACTTC	CATSRRDSYEQYF
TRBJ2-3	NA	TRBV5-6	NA	TGTGCCAGCAGCCTAGACTCCCGGGCGGGAGATACGCAGTATTTT	CASSLDSRAGDTQYF
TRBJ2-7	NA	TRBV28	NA	TGTGCCAGCAGTTCCGCCGGGACTTGGGTAATTTCTGCCTACGAGCAGTACTTC	CASSSAGTWVISAYEQYF
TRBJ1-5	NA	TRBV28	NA	TGTGCCAGCAGTTCGGGTGTTCAGCCCCAGCATTTT	CASSSGVQPQHF
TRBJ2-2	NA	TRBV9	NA	TGTGCCAGCAGCGGCGACACGCTTGGTCGCACCGGGGAGCTGTTTTTT	CASSGDTLGRTGELFF
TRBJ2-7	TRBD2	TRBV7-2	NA	TGTGCCAGCAGCTCCCCTCTAGGGTTAGCGGGAGGGCCCTTGGACGAGCAGTACTTC	CASSSPLGLAGGPLDEQYF
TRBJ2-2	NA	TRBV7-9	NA	TGTGCCAGCAGCTTAGTGAGGACCGGGGAGCTGTTTTTT	CASSLVRTGELFF
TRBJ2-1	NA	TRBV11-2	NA	TGTGCCAGCAGCTTATACGGGGATCCACCCGATGAGCAGTTCTTC	CASSLYGDPPDEQFF
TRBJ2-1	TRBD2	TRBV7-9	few	TGTGCCAGCAGCCGATTACCAAGACTAGCGGGTAGCTACAATGAGCAGTTCTTC	CASSRLPRLAGSYNEQFF
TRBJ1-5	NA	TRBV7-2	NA	TGTGCCAGCAGCCTTACTTCAGGATCCAATCAGCCCCAGCATTTT	CASSLTSGSNQPQHF
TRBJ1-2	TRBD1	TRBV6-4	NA	TGTGCCAGCAGGGGACCGACAGGGGGGTTCTATGGCTACACCTTC	CASRGPTGGFYGYTF
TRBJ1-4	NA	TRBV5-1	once	TGCGCCAGCAGCGGAGCTGGAACTAATGAAAAACTGTTTTTT	CASSGAGTNEKLFF
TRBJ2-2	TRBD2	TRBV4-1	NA	TGCGCCAGCAGTGTACGCAGCGGGGCTGGGGCCGGGGAGCTGTTTTTT	CASSVRSGAGAGELFF
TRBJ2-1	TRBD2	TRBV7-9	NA	TGTGCCAGCAGCCCCCTAGCGGGAGGGACTTTGTTCTTC	CASSPLAGGTLFF
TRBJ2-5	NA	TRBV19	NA	TGTGCCAGTAGTATGTCCGGGTCACGGGTAGAGACCCAGTACTTC	CASSMSGSRVETQYF
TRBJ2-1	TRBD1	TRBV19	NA	TGTGCCAGTAGTGTGATTGGACAGGGGTCGAATGAGCAGTTCTTC	CASSVIGQGSNEQFF
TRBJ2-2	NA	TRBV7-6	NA	TGTGCCAGCAGCTTAGGACAGTTTTCGGCCGGGGAGCTGTTTTTT	CASSLGQFSAGELFF
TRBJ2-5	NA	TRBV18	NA	TGTGCCAGCTCACCTGACCGGGGGTCCCGAGAGACCCAGTACTTC	CASSPDRGSRETQYF
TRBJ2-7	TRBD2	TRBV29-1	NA	TGCAGCGTTGAATTGTCTAGCGGGGCCTACGAGCAGTACTTC	CSVELSSGAYEQYF
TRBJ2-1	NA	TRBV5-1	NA	TGCGCCAGCAGCTTGGCCAGCGGAGCCCGCAATGAGCAGTTCTTC	CASSLASGARNEQFF
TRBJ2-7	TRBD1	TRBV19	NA	TGTGCCAGACAACTACACTTCGGACAGGCCTCCGAGCAGTACTTC	CARQLHFGQASEQYF
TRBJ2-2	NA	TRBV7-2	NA	TGTGCCAGCAGCTTAGTAGGAGGGGGCCTTACCGGGGAGCTGTTTTTT	CASSLVGGGLTGELFF
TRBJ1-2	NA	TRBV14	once	TGTGCCAGCAGCCAAGAACTTGAGACACTCTCCGTTCGTGGCTACACCTTC	CASSQELETLSVRGYTF
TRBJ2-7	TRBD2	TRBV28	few	TGTGCCAGCAGTGAGAGCGGGGGAGGAAACTACGAGCAGTACTTC	CASSESGGGNYEQYF
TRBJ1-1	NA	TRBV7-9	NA	TGTGCCAGCAGCTTCGGGGGGGCAGATGGTGAAGCTTTCTTT	CASSFGGADGEAFF
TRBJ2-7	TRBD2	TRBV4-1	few	TGCGCCAGCAGCCAACCGACTAGCGGGAGATACTACGAGCAGTACTTC	CASSQPTSGRYYEQYF
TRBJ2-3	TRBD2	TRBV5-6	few	TGTGCCAGCAGCTTGCCTCTCGGGACTAGCCCCGGAGATACGCAGTATTTT	CASSLPLGTSPGDTQYF
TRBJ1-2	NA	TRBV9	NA	TGTGCCAGCAGCGTAGACGCAGGGCAGTTGAATGGCTACACCTTC	CASSVDAGQLNGYTF